The 32 T cell receptor beta chains presented below share a single source sample, sequenced in a study of CD8 T cells in Susac syndrome (dated by TCRdb to about 2019). Receptor amplification or capture employed the immunoSEQ multiplex PCR assay. RNA was extracted using the RNeasy kit, and about 0.5 to 1 microgram was reverse transcribed with random hexamers. TCRdb cleaned the public reads at Q25 with fastp, built clones with MiXCR and kept in-frame beta chains. Every entry covers one CDR3 protein and lists the most common genes and DNA from its rows. For this sample the table gives 150,000 to 160,000 distinct CDR3 sequences, of which 95% to 96% were detected only once. The biggest ten clones account for 0.15% of the sample. Specimen: CD8+ T cells from PBMCs. All receptors derive from a human donor with multiple sclerosis.

This clonotype has just one count. The J gene is TRBJ2-2, the V gene TRBV29-1, with a possible D match to TRBD1 (6 bases). Deletions cut 5 bases from V and 0 bases from J, with 7 bases between. Per the germline V gene, CDR1 is SQVTM and CDR2 is ANQGSEA. This CDR3 region has 13 residues. In DNA, the CDR3 is TGCAGCGTTAGACAGGCGAACACCGGGGAGCTGTTTTTT. Translation gives CSVRQANTGELFF.

The chain uses TRBV19 and TRBJ2-3; 10 positions agree with TRBD1. Germline CDR1 is LNHDA and CDR2 is SQIVND (reference sequence). This CDR3 comprises 14 residues. Trimming removed 4 bases from V and 6 bases from J; junction bases left unmatched: 4. The CDR3, as DNA: TGTGCCAGTAGTACCTGGACAGGGGGGGATACGCAGTATTTT. This sequence encodes CASSTWTGGDTQYF.

The V gene is TRBV6-5, the J gene TRBJ2-3; TRBD1 aligns across 7 bases. This CDR3 has 16 amino acids. The germline gives CDR1 MNHEY, CDR2 SVGAGI. Unmatched junction bases numbered 9, after V lost 4 bases and J lost 2 bases. The CDR3 bases are TGTGCCAGCAGTTCCCGACAGGGACCATTCACAGATACGCAGTATTTT. Protein sequence: CASSSRQGPFTDTQYF.

This rearrangement joins TRBV7-6 to TRBJ2-2; possibly TRBD1 for D (5 bases). This CDR3 spans 15 amino acids. Looked up from germline, CDR1 is SGHVS and CDR2 is FNYEAQ. The V and J ends lost 2 bases and 6 bases respectively, with 13 bases between them. In DNA form, the CDR3 reads TGTGCCAGCAGCTTATCAGGGCTTACGGCCGGGGAGCTGTTTTTT. It codes for CASSLSGLTAGELFF.

The chain links TRBV29-1 to TRBJ1-2; TRBD1 agrees at 8 bases. The J segment lost 4 bases and the V segment lost 1 base, leaving 5 bases of the junction unmatched. Germline values: CDR1 SQVTM, CDR2 ANQGSEA. The CDR3 covers 14 residues. CDR3 DNA sequence: TGCAGCGTTGAAGGAGGACAGGGAGTCTATGGCTACACCTTC. Amino acids: CSVEGGQGVYGYTF.

The chain links TRBV4-1 to TRBJ2-1, with TRBD2 matching over 7 bases. Trimming removed 3 bases from V and 7 bases from J; junction bases left unmatched: 12. The CDR3 is made up of 16 amino acids. Germline V gene lookup returns CDR1 MGHRA and CDR2 YSYEKL. The CDR3 reads CASSQSSWGGSNEQFF. DNA of the CDR3: TGCGCCAGCAGCCAGAGTAGCTGGGGGGGTTCAAATGAGCAGTTCTTC.

This chain uses TRBV7-9 with TRBJ2-1; perhaps TRBD2 as D (6 bases). The CDR3 has 13 residues. V lost 6 bases, J lost 7 bases, and 13 bases lay in between. The germline gives CDR1 SEHNR, CDR2 FQNEAQ (reference sequence). The CDR3 spells CASSHGGWNEQFF. Here the CDR3 DNA reads TGTGCCAGCAGTCATGGGGGGTGGAATGAGCAGTTCTTC.

In DNA form, the CDR3 reads TGCAGCGTTGAGTTCGGCAGGGGCCTACAAGAGACCCAGTACTTC. Translating it yields CSVEFGRGLQETQYF. V is TRBV29-1 and J is TRBJ2-5, with D perhaps matching TRBD1 (6 bases). Trimming took 3 bases from V and 2 from J, leaving 16 bases between them. CDR3 length equals 15 residues. The germline V gene encodes CDR1 SQVTM and CDR2 ANQGSEA.

The V gene is TRBV5-1, the J gene TRBJ2-7; 8 bases are shared with TRBD2. The CDR3 runs to 15 residues. Germline CDR1 SGHRS, CDR2 YFSETQ. V gave up 4 bases and J gave up 3 bases; unmatched junction bases: 9. CDR3 amino acids: CASSDGLALDYEQYF. The CDR3 DNA reads TGCGCCAGCAGCGACGGACTAGCCCTAGACTACGAGCAGTACTTC.

The gene calls are TRBV30 and TRBJ2-3; TRBD2 agrees at 8 bases. The junction had 8 bases not matched to a gene; V was cut back by 4 bases and J by 8 bases. CDR1 and CDR2 from the germline V gene are GTSNPN and SVGIG (reference sequence). This CDR3 is built from 13 residues. The CDR3 loop is CAWTSGPAGTQYF. For the CDR3, the DNA is TGTGCCTGGACTAGCGGGCCTGCTGGTACGCAGTATTTT.

V and J are TRBV3-1 and TRBJ2-6; D may be TRBD1 (7 bases). The length of the CDR3 is 16 residues. From germline, CDR1 is LGHDT and CDR2 YNNKEL (reference sequence). Trimming took 2 bases from V and 11 from J, leaving 19 bases between them. CDR3 region: CASSQLTDQGGDVLTF. In DNA, the CDR3 is TGTGCCAGCAGCCAATTGACAGACCAGGGGGGAGACGTCCTGACTTTC.

The chain is built from TRBV11-2 and TRBJ1-6, with a weak D call TRBD1 (6 bases). V was cut by 2 bases and J by 14 bases, with 22 bases left in between. Germline CDR1 SGHAT, CDR2 FQNNGV. The CDR3 spans 16 residues. The CDR3 coding sequence is TGTGCCAGCAGCTTAAGGGAGGACAGCTATCCGGCCGCCCTCCACTTT. It yields the protein CASSLREDSYPAALHF.

The chain carries TRBV6-1 and TRBJ1-5; D might be TRBD1 (6 bases). This CDR3 is built from 16 residues. Per germline, CDR1 MNHNS and CDR2 SASEGT. Trimming removed 4 bases at V and 3 bases at J, with 16 bases between. In DNA, the CDR3 is TGTGCCAGCAGTGTGGGGGGGCCGTGGGACAATCAGCCCCAGCATTTT. It is translated as CASSVGGPWDNQPQHF.

J is TRBJ2-7 and V is TRBV7-8, with a possible D match to TRBD1 (6 bases). Per germline, CDR1 SGHVS and CDR2 FQNEAQ. The CDR3 consists of 14 residues. V was trimmed by 5 bases and J by 0 bases, leaving 11 bases between them. The CDR3 spells CASSQGTVSYEQYV. The CDR3, as DNA: TGTGCCAGCAGCCAGGGGACGGTCTCCTACGAGCAGTACGTC.

The chain joins TRBV27 to TRBJ2-5, with D possibly being TRBD2 (6 bases). This CDR3 comprises 15 residues. Trimming stripped 1 base from V and 0 bases from J, with 9 bases between. Germline assignment: CDR1 MNHEY and CDR2 SMNVEV (reference sequence). The DNA of the CDR3 is TGTGCCAGCAGTTTATGGGGCGGGGACCAAGAGACCCAGTACTTC. As protein: CASSLWGGDQETQYF.

This clonotype was counted once. The J gene is TRBJ2-7, the V gene TRBV29-1; the D is unclear. The CDR3 spans 14 residues. Trimming left V 6 bases short and J 0 bases short, with 15 bases between. CDR1 SQVTM and CDR2 ANQGSEA come from the germline V gene. The CDR3 reads CSVLLAGDSYEQYV. CDR3 sequence (DNA): TGCAGCGTCCTTTTGGCAGGCGACTCCTACGAGCAGTACGTC.

This clonotype was seen just once. The chain employs TRBV12-3 or TRBV12-4 and TRBJ1-2, with TRBD1 identical over 8 bases. Trimming cost V 5 bases and J 0 bases; bases outside gene matches: 8. The CDR3 extends over 16 amino acids. In DNA form, the CDR3 reads TGTGCCAGCAGTAACAACGAACAGGGGGCTAACTATGGCTACACCTTC. Encoded protein: CASSNNEQGANYGYTF.

The rearrangement joins TRBV27 to TRBJ2-7; maybe TRBD2 (7 bases). V lost 7 bases and J 3 bases, leaving 16 bases between the germline ends. Germline CDR1 and CDR2: MNHEY and SMNVEV (reference sequence). The CDR3 loop spans 14 amino acids. CDR3 protein: CASTFGRDNYEQYF. CDR3 DNA sequence: TGTGCCAGCACCTTTGGGAGGGACAACTACGAGCAGTACTTC.

V and J are TRBV7-9 and TRBJ2-7; perhaps D is TRBD1 or TRBD2 (5 bases each). With 5 bases removed from V and 5 bases from J, the gap between germline ends came to 13 bases. CDR1 and CDR2 from the germline V gene are SEHNR and FQNEAQ (reference sequence). The CDR3 covers 13 residues. The CDR3 DNA is TGTGCCAGCAGCCCCCGGGACGTCCACGAGCAGTACTTC. Its protein is CASSPRDVHEQYF.

The V gene is TRBV2, the J gene TRBJ1-5; possibly TRBD1 for D (6 bases). This CDR3 has 17 residues. The germline V gene has CDR1 SNHLY and CDR2 FYNNEI. V lost 4 bases and J 1 base, leaving 17 bases between the germline ends. Written as DNA, the CDR3 is TGTGCCAGCAGTGCTCTGGGGGCTCGGGGGAGCAATCAGCCCCAGCATTTT. Protein sequence: CASSALGARGSNQPQHF.

V is TRBV30 and J is TRBJ2-6; no clear D gene. The V and J ends lost 0 bases and 1 base respectively, with 4 bases between them. The CDR3 runs to 14 residues. Germline lookup yields CDR1 GTSNPN and CDR2 SVGIG (reference sequence). Written as DNA, the CDR3 is TGTGCCTGGAGTGTAGGTTCTGGGGCCAACGTCCTGACTTTC. Residues: CAWSVGSGANVLTF.

V usage is TRBV12-3 or TRBV12-4 and J usage is TRBJ2-3, with no clear D. The CDR3 has 12 residues. V gave up 7 bases and J gave up 1 base, with 6 bases separating them. This CDR3 is CASKPGTDTQYF. CDR3 in DNA: TGTGCCAGCAAGCCAGGCACAGATACGCAGTATTTT.

The chain is built from TRBV9 and TRBJ2-7; D may be TRBD1 (6 bases). Trimming took 0 bases from V and 5 from J, leaving 18 bases between them. The CDR3 has 16 amino acids. Per the germline V gene, CDR1 is SGDLS and CDR2 is YYNGEE. CDR3 loop: CASSVDIEDRKNEQYV. CDR3 in DNA: TGTGCCAGCAGCGTAGACATTGAGGACAGAAAAAACGAGCAGTACGTC.

A single count supports this clonotype. The chain combines TRBV7-6 with TRBJ1-5; D is undetermined. Germline CDR1 reads SGHVS; CDR2 reads FNYEAQ. V lost 2 bases and J lost 0, with 17 bases in between. The CDR3 consists of 18 residues. The chain's CDR3 is CASSLTRWTPNSNQPQHF. In nucleotides, the CDR3 is TGTGCCAGCAGCTTAACACGGTGGACTCCTAATAGCAATCAGCCCCAGCATTTT.

In its sample, this clonotype was seen once. This chain uses TRBV19 with TRBJ2-2; D is uncertain. CDR3 size: 13 residues. V lost 10 bases and J lost 0, with 9 bases in between. The germline V gene has CDR1 LNHDA and CDR2 SQIVND (reference sequence). As DNA, the CDR3 is TGTGCCACGCCGGGTCCGAACACCGGGGAGCTGTTTTTT. Amino acid sequence: CATPGPNTGELFF.

The gene calls are TRBV24-1 and TRBJ2-7; weak D call: TRBD1 (5 bases). V was shortened by 6 bases and J by 6 bases, with 11 bases between the two germline ends. Germline V lookup: CDR1 KGHDR, CDR2 SFDVKD. There are 12 residues in the CDR3. This CDR3 is CATSTRVSEQYV. CDR3 bases: TGTGCCACCAGTACCAGGGTGTCCGAGCAGTACGTC.

The V call is TRBV27, the J call TRBJ2-7; 8 nucleotides align to TRBD2. The ends lost 3 bases at V and 2 bases at J; junction bases unmatched: 3. Germline V lookup: CDR1 MNHEY, CDR2 SMNVEV (reference sequence). The CDR3 totals 14 residues. The CDR3 loop is CASSFGSGTYEQYF. The CDR3 DNA follows: TGTGCCAGCAGTTTCGGTAGCGGGACCTACGAGCAGTACTTC.

The chain couples TRBV5-4 to TRBJ1-2; D might be TRBD1 (5 bases). The CDR3 runs to 14 residues. Per germline, CDR1 SGHNT and CDR2 YYREEE (reference sequence). Trimming took off 3 bases at V and 4 bases at J, with 13 bases between the two ends. In DNA form, the CDR3 reads TGTGCCAGCAGCTCAGGCCGGGGCAGCTATGGCTACACCTTC. Encoded protein: CASSSGRGSYGYTF.

This chain uses TRBV5-1 with TRBJ1-2; 7 bases map to TRBD1. The ends lost 2 bases at V and 6 bases at J; junction bases unmatched: 4. The germline V gene has CDR1 SGHRS and CDR2 YFSETQ. This CDR3 contains 13 residues. The CDR3 DNA follows: TGCGCCAGCAGCTTCAACAGGGGCGATGGCTACACCTTC. Encoded protein: CASSFNRGDGYTF.

This clonotype was counted a single time. The gene calls are TRBV6-1 and TRBJ2-7; 12 bases match TRBD2. Germline CDR1 reads MNHNS; CDR2 reads SASEGT. The CDR3 is 17 amino acids. Trimming cost V 5 bases and J 2 bases; bases outside gene matches: 10. This chain's CDR3 is CASSPGLAGRPTYEQYV. CDR3 bases: TGTGCCAGCAGTCCGGGACTAGCGGGCCGTCCCACCTACGAGCAGTACGTC.

This clonotype showed up just once. The rearrangement links TRBV12-3 or TRBV12-4 to TRBJ2-3; 12 nucleotides align to TRBD2. The CDR3 consists of 14 residues. Unmatched junction bases numbered 7, after V lost 6 bases and J lost 9 bases. As DNA, the CDR3 is TGTGCCAGCAGCCCAGACGGGACTAGCGGGACGCAGTATTTT. Its translation is CASSPDGTSGTQYF.

V is TRBV12-3 or TRBV12-4 and J is TRBJ2-1, with a tentative D call TRBD2 (6 bases). Trimming removed 0 bases from V and 4 bases from J, with 19 bases in between. The CDR3 consists of 18 residues. CDR3 sequence reads: CASSLAEGGGRYYNEQFF. For the CDR3, the DNA is TGTGCCAGCAGTTTAGCGGAGGGTGGCGGGCGGTATTACAATGAGCAGTTCTTC.